This T cell receptor beta chain derives from a study of blood T cell repertoires in COVID-19. Study as a whole: Sites across the United States, Italy and Spain contributed samples from acute and convalescent COVID-19. PBMCs, B-cell-depleted T cells, or T cells were the source of the cDNA or gDNA that made up the material.

Using immunoSEQ multiplex PCR, the repertoire was profiled, and TCRdb retains in-frame clones only, with some absent. The sample carries over 85,000 clones, 86% recorded once. CDR1 is SEHNR and CDR2 is FQNEAQ in the germline V gene (reference sequence). V shed 5 bases and J shed 9 bases, with 15 bases lying between them. The CDR3 loop spans 13 amino acids. Sequenced material: peripheral blood. The clonotype originates from a woman over 75 with acute or convalescent COVID-19. The genes are TRBV7-9 and TRBJ2-3, with D possibly being TRBD1 (5 bases). CDR3 region: CASSPPSGQTQYF. The CDR3 bases are TGTGCCAGCAGCCCACCCTCAGGGCAAACGCAGTATTTT.